The 6 T cell receptor beta chains below all came from one sample that was sequenced in a study of CD8 T cells in ankylosing spondylitis. TCRdb re-called the 5' RACE reads with MiXCR, one entry per CDR3 protein. The sample has 150,000 to 200,000 distinct CDR3 sequences, around a sixth seen once; the top ten hold 4.3%. The sequenced sample was blood, either unsorted or a sorted T cell fraction (not recorded which). All receptors derive from a male donor aged 5-30 years with ankylosing spondylitis or in good health (not recorded which).

This clonotype occurred many times. The V gene is TRBV19, the J gene TRBJ2-5; 7 positions agree with TRBD2. The CDR3 is made up of 13 amino acids. After removal of 5 bases from V and 4 bases from J, the junction contained 4 bases not matched to a gene. Germline CDR1 LNHDA, CDR2 SQIVND (reference sequence). The DNA of the CDR3 is TGTGCCAGTAGTGTCGGGAGGAGAGAGACCCAGTACTTC. Translating gives CASSVGRRETQYF.

Many counts were recorded for this clonotype. This sequence joins TRBV5-1 and TRBJ2-7, with D unclear. CDR1 and CDR2 (germline): SGHRS, YFSETQ. Trimming removed 3 bases at V and 2 bases at J, with 6 bases between. This CDR3 is 12 amino acids long. The CDR3 DNA sequence: TGCGCCAGCAGCTCCACTACCTACGAGCAGTACTTC. Amino acid sequence: CASSSTTYEQYF.

This clonotype was observed at least ten times. The chain recombines TRBV12-3 or TRBV12-4 with TRBJ1-2, with unresolved D. CDR3 length: 14 amino acids. V lost 4 bases, J lost 8 bases, and 17 bases lay in between. Here the CDR3 reads CASSWMAADFGYTF. The CDR3 coding sequence is TGTGCCAGCAGTTGGATGGCAGCCGACTTCGGCTACACCTTC.

The sample holds a few counts of this clonotype. The chain carries TRBV4-1 and TRBJ2-2; D gene unclear. Trimming removed 4 bases from V and 8 bases from J, with 11 bases in between. CDR3 length: 13 amino acids. Germline CDR1 reads MGHRA; CDR2 reads YSYEKL. The CDR3 sequence: CASSPGPPGELFF. The CDR3 DNA follows: TGCGCCAGCAGCCCCGGCCCCCCGGGGGAGCTGTTTTTT.

This clonotype was seen ten or more times. This chain links TRBV7-9 with TRBJ2-2; the D is unclear. The CDR3 runs to 15 residues. V shed 4 bases and J shed 0 bases, with 9 bases lying between them. Germline V gene data show CDR1 as SEHNR and CDR2 as FQNEAQ (reference sequence). The CDR3 reads CASSSTGANTGELFF. The CDR3 nucleotides read TGTGCCAGCAGCTCGACCGGCGCGAACACCGGGGAGCTGTTTTTT.

In this sample, this clonotype turned up many times. This chain uses TRBV7-9 with TRBJ2-3, with D possibly matching TRBD2 (6 bases). The CDR3 has 15 amino acids. Germline lookup yields CDR1 SEHNR and CDR2 FQNEAQ (reference sequence). With 3 bases removed from V and 4 bases from J, the gap between germline ends came to 14 bases. CDR3 DNA: TGTGCCAGCAGCTTTACTAGCTCACGGTCAGATACGCAGTATTTT. It translates to CASSFTSSRSDTQYF.